This TCR beta chain is drawn from a study of cytomegalovirus exposure and HLA in healthy donors. In germline, CDR1 is LGHNA, CDR2 YSLEER. After removal of 0 bases from V and 1 base from J, the junction contained 9 bases not matched to a gene. CDR3 length: 18 residues. Generated by immunoSEQ multiplex PCR, the TCRdb table keeps only in-frame clones and is missing some. The sample holds 210,000 or so clones, 85% to 90% seen once. The chain links TRBV4-3 to TRBJ2-3; 8 positions match TRBD2. The sequenced sample consisted of PBMCs. The receptor's source is a woman younger than 35 in good health and CMV-seronegative. CDR3 in amino acids: CASSQEARREARTDTQYF. In DNA form, the CDR3 reads TGCGCCAGCAGCCAAGAGGCGAGGCGGGAGGCCCGCACAGATACGCAGTATTTT.